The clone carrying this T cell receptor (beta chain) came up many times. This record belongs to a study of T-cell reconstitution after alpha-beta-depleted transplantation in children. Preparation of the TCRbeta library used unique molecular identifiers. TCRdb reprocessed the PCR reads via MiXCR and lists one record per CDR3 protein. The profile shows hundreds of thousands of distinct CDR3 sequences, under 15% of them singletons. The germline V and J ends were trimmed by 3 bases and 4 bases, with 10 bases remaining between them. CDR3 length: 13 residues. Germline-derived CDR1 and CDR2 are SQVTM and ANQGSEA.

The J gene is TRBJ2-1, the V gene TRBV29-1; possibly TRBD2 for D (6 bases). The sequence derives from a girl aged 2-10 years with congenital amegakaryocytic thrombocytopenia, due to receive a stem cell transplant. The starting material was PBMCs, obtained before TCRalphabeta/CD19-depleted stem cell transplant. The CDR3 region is CSVEASAYNEQFF. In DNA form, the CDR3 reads TGCAGCGTTGAGGCTAGCGCATACAATGAGCAGTTCTTC.